The entry that follows covers one TCR beta chain sequence. The antigen remains undetermined. The V gene end was trimmed by 5 bases and the J gene end by 6 bases; junction bases not matched to a gene: 11. Germline V lookup: CDR1 MGHRA, CDR2 YSYEKL. The length of the CDR3 is 15 residues. The data were taken from a study of shared clonotypes between healthy human individuals. Overall study results and limits: Between a few donors, naive CD4 clonotypes were shared at a level of roughly 5.5%.

The method was immunoSEQ multiplex PCR; TCRdb's version includes in-frame clones alone and lacks a portion of them. The table has roughly 2 million clones, 90% to 96% seen once; the top ten hold over 0.1%. Material for sequencing was naive CD4+ T cells sorted from blood. Subset defined: CD45RA+ positively selected. The clonotype originates from a man aged 18-30 years in good health. The chain couples TRBV4-1 to TRBJ2-7; TRBD2 matches at 9 bases. The CDR3 DNA follows: TGCGCCAGCAGCTTTGACCCCGGGACTAGCAGCGAGCAGTACTTC. Translation gives CASSFDPGTSSEQYF.